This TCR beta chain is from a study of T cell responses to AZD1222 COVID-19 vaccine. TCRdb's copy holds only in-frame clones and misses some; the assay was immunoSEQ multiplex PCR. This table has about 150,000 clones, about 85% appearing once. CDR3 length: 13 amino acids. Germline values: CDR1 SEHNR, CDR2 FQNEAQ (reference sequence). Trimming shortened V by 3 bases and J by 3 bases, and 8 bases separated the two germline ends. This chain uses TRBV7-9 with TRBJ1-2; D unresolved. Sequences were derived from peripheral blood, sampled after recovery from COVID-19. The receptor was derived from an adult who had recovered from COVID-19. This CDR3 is CASSLYEDYGYTF. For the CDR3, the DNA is TGTGCCAGCAGCTTGTATGAAGACTATGGCTACACCTTC.